Presented here are 19 T cell receptor beta chains from one specimen sequenced in a study of T cells in Graves' hyperthyroidism and ophthalmopathy. TCR beta CDR3 regions were amplified from RNA transcripts. The TCR CDR3 was amplified in a first-round RT-PCR using the HTBI primer set. One entry per CDR3 protein results from TCRdb running MiXCR on the multiplex PCR reads. The data show around 690,000 distinct CDR3 sequences, more than 20% seen once. Sequenced sample: blood. All receptors derive from a man aged 25-40 years with Graves' ophthalmopathy.

This chain connects TRBV12-3 or TRBV12-4 to TRBJ1-1; no definite D call. V was clipped by 7 bases and J by 0 bases, with 18 bases between them. CDR3 size: 16 residues. CDR3 coding DNA: TGTGCCAGCATCCAAGGCGGGGTCGGGATGAACACTGAAGCTTTCTTT. Its translation: CASIQGGVGMNTEAFF.

The chain links TRBV9 to TRBJ1-2, with D tentatively TRBD1 (6 bases). The germline gives CDR1 SGDLS, CDR2 YYNGEE. CDR3 length: 15 amino acids. The V end was cut by 2 bases, the J end by 6 bases, with 17 bases between. For the CDR3, the DNA is TGTGCCAGCAGCGTCGGGGGCTCCGTTGGAAATGGCTACACCTTC. Protein: CASSVGGSVGNGYTF.

This clonotype was observed a few times. This chain links TRBV19 with TRBJ1-1, with a tentative D call TRBD1 (6 bases). Germline values: CDR1 LNHDA, CDR2 SQIVND (reference sequence). V was shortened by 4 bases and J by 3 bases, with 15 bases between the two germline ends. The CDR3 is 15 amino acids. The chain's CDR3 is CASSTTGNEDTEAFF. The DNA for the CDR3 is TGTGCCAGTAGTACAACAGGGAATGAGGACACTGAAGCTTTCTTT.

This clonotype has just a few counts. The chain uses TRBV5-6 and TRBJ2-1; D unclear. V was shortened by 2 bases and J by 9 bases, with 21 bases between the two germline ends. The CDR3 covers 16 residues. Germline V CDR1 and CDR2: SGHDT, YYEEEE. In DNA form, the CDR3 reads TGTGCCAGCAGCTTTGGTATGTCAACAGCAGATGGTGAGCAGTTCTTC. Amino acid sequence: CASSFGMSTADGEQFF.

Concerning this clonotype: Just one base apart from a much larger clone, this may be a read error. The chain is built from TRBV20-1 and TRBJ2-5, with D tentatively TRBD1 (5 bases). This CDR3 region has 14 residues. Germline CDR1 DFQATT, CDR2 SNEGSKA (reference sequence). CDR3 amino acids: CSARPSMGQETRYF. CDR3 in DNA: TGCAGTGCTAGACCCTCGATGGGGCAAGAGACCCGGTACTTC.

This clonotype was counted many times. V is TRBV5-1 and J is TRBJ1-1; D perhaps matches TRBD1 (5 bases). Germline loops: CDR1 SGHRS, CDR2 YFSETQ. CDR3 length: 13 amino acids. Deletions cut 5 bases from V and 1 base from J, with 9 bases between. CDR3 residues: CASRQAGNTEAFF. In DNA, the CDR3 is TGCGCCAGCAGACAGGCGGGGAACACTGAAGCTTTCTTT.

This clonotype showed up many times. The chain is built from TRBV20-1 and TRBJ2-7; 7 bases match TRBD2. Germline V CDR1 and CDR2: DFQATT, SNEGSKA (reference sequence). The CDR3 contains 14 residues. Unmatched junction bases numbered 10, after V lost 6 bases and J lost 2 bases. The CDR3 nucleotides are TGCAGTGCAACCTCGGTGGCGGGAGCCTACGAGCAGTACTTC. Translated: CSATSVAGAYEQYF.

This clonotype was seen repeatedly, ten times or more. The gene calls are TRBV11-2 and TRBJ2-1; 10 bases are shared with TRBD1. The CDR3 covers 16 residues. CDR1 SGHAT and CDR2 FQNNGV come from the germline V gene. V was clipped by 3 bases and J by 8 bases; unmatched bases: 10. Written as DNA, the CDR3 is TGTGCCAGCAGCTTCTCAATGGGACAGGGGTTCGATGAGCAGTTCTTC. The encoded protein is CASSFSMGQGFDEQFF. The full variable domain, completed using reference TRBV11-2 and TRBJ2-1, is EAGVAQSPRYKIIEKRQSVAFWCNPISGHATLYWYQQILGQGPKLLIQFQNNGVVDDSQLPKDRFSAERLKGVDSTLKIQPAKLEDSAVYLCASSFSMGQGFDEQFFGPGTRLTVL.

The V call is TRBV5-6, the J call TRBJ1-2; D is uncertain. Germline CDR1 is SGHDT and CDR2 is YYEEEE. The V end lost 0 bases, the J end lost 11 bases, and 8 bases lay between the germline ends. The length of the CDR3 is 11 residues. Here the CDR3 reads CASSLVQEYTF. The CDR3 nucleotides are TGTGCCAGCAGCTTGGTGCAGGAGTACACCTTC.

This chain connects TRBV7-2 to TRBJ2-7; TRBD1 agrees at 10 bases. Per germline, CDR1 SGHTA and CDR2 FQGNSA. J was trimmed by 5 bases and V by 5 bases; bases with no gene match: 6. The CDR3 sequence is 14 residues long. CDR3 nucleotide sequence: TGTGCCAGCAGCCTCCGGGACAGGGGTGACGAGCAGTACTTC. Its translation is CASSLRDRGDEQYF.

This clonotype was counted ten times or more. The chain links TRBV6-1 to TRBJ1-1; D remains ambiguous. The length of the CDR3 is 15 residues. Per germline, CDR1 MNHNS and CDR2 SASEGT. The ends were cut back, 6 bases at V and 3 bases at J, with 17 bases in the middle. CDR3: CASRPLRTADTEAFF. The CDR3 nucleotides are TGTGCCAGCAGGCCTTTAAGGACGGCAGACACTGAAGCTTTCTTT.

This clonotype was seen only a few times. V usage is TRBV18 and J usage is TRBJ2-4; 10 bases map to TRBD1. This CDR3 is built from 16 residues. Unmatched junction bases numbered 3, after V lost 4 bases and J lost 0 bases. In germline, CDR1 is KGHSH, CDR2 LQKENI. The CDR3 is CASSRDRGVAKNIQYF. In nucleotides, the CDR3 is TGTGCCAGCTCACGGGACAGGGGAGTAGCCAAAAACATTCAGTACTTC.

The V call is TRBV3-1, the J call TRBJ2-6, with D uncertain. V gave up 2 bases and J gave up 0 bases, with 5 bases separating them. Germline values: CDR1 LGHDT, CDR2 YNNKEL (reference sequence). This CDR3 is built from 15 residues. The CDR3 coding sequence is TGTGCCAGCAGCCAAACTTCCTCTGGGGCCAACGTCCTGACTTTC. It codes for CASSQTSSGANVLTF.

The chain recombines TRBV6-5 with TRBJ2-7; weak D call: TRBD2 (6 bases). The CDR3 loop spans 14 amino acids. In germline, CDR1 is MNHEY, CDR2 SVGAGI. Trimming took off 4 bases at V and 3 bases at J, with 13 bases between the two ends. CDR3 sequence: CASSLEGGNYEQYF. The CDR3 DNA reads as TGTGCCAGCAGTTTGGAGGGAGGCAACTACGAGCAGTACTTC.

The V and J genes are TRBV3-1 and TRBJ2-1, with D perhaps matching TRBD2 (6 bases). CDR1 is LGHDT and CDR2 is YNNKEL in the germline V gene (reference sequence). V shed 1 base and J shed 4 bases, with 14 bases lying between them. There are 16 residues in the CDR3. CDR3 nucleotides: TGTGCCAGCAGCCAAGTCGGGGCGGGAAGGTACAATGAGCAGTTCTTC. Translation gives CASSQVGAGRYNEQFF.

This clonotype has more than one count but fewer than ten. V gene TRBV4-1 combines with J gene TRBJ1-2; 12 nucleotides align to TRBD1. V lost 1 base to trimming and J lost 5 bases; unmatched junction nucleotides: 5. Germline values: CDR1 MGHRA, CDR2 YSYEKL. The CDR3 extends over 16 amino acids. CDR3 region: CASSQVAGQGAYGYTF. The DNA for the CDR3 is TGCGCCAGCAGCCAAGTGGCGGGACAGGGGGCGTATGGCTACACCTTC.

There are a few counts of this clonotype. The rearrangement links TRBV5-1 to TRBJ2-2, with 10 bases lining up with TRBD1. The CDR3 contains 15 residues. Per the germline V gene, CDR1 is SGHRS and CDR2 is YFSETQ. The ends lost 3 bases at V and 6 bases at J; junction bases unmatched: 5. Here the CDR3 reads CASSSTGGAAGELFF. The CDR3, as DNA: TGCGCCAGCAGCTCGACAGGGGGCGCGGCCGGGGAGCTGTTTTTT.

In this sample, this clonotype turned up a few times. The chain combines TRBV29-1 with TRBJ2-7; D might be TRBD1 (5 bases). The CDR3 has 12 amino acids. Trimming cost V 4 bases and J 6 bases, with 13 bases left between them. The germline V gene encodes CDR1 SQVTM and CDR2 ANQGSEA. CDR3 in amino acids: CSVGGQGGEQYF. The CDR3 bases are TGCAGCGTTGGGGGCCAGGGCGGCGAGCAGTACTTC.

There are a few counts of this clonotype. The rearrangement links TRBV3-1 to TRBJ2-3; 10 nucleotides agree with TRBD1. This CDR3 contains 16 residues. V lost 0 bases and J lost 6; bases outside the gene matches: 6. Germline CDR1 reads LGHDT; CDR2 reads YNNKEL (reference sequence). The CDR3 is CASSQEGTGAPDTQYF. In DNA, the CDR3 is TGTGCCAGCAGCCAAGAGGGGACAGGGGCCCCGGATACGCAGTATTTT.